The T cell receptor (beta chain) under discussion was sequenced for a study of beta chain features in type 1 diabetes (dated by TCRdb to about 2018). Regarding the study in general: Mean age, gender distribution, total cell number and subset yield did not differ between patients and healthy donors. Across all samples, fewer than 110,000,000 sorted cells were examined, and cell number per subset correlated strongly with RNA yield. Whereas all 28 donors provided naive and central memory subsets, regulatory and stem cell-like memory subsets were isolated from just 8 patients and about eight healthy donors. In the study, TCRB repertoires of sorted circulating CD4+ T cell subsets from recently diagnosed type 1 diabetes patients were compared with those of matched healthy donors.

This clone occurred a few times. The target of this receptor is not known. It has no much larger one-base neighbor in the sample; base qualities were not kept. CDR1 SQVTM and CDR2 ANQGSEA are derived from the germline V gene. The CDR3 has 12 amino acids, counting the end cysteine and phenylalanine. Only the CDR3 part of the read is kept: 36 bases, read in frame from the first base. A single peripheral blood draw of 95 to 150 mL on average was collected from each donor into heparinised tubes. Naive, central memory, regulatory and stem cell-like memory CD4+ T cells were sorted on a BD FACSAria II using a panel including CD45RO, CCR7, CD25, CD127, CD95 and CD27. Every sorted population had a purity above 95%. PBMCs were isolated right away by Lymphoprep density gradient centrifugation and were stained directly, without culture. Samples were stained and sorted in pairs, with one healthy donor and one patient per experiment, so that batch effects were minimized.

The High Capacity cDNA Reverse Transcription Kit was used to reverse transcribe all of the isolated RNA, meaning that expressed TCRB transcripts were what got sequenced. Deep immunoSEQ sequencing was applied to naive, central memory and regulatory T cell samples, giving an average of roughly 3.3 million total reads per sample. Sorted cells were lysed in RLT buffer, and RNA was extracted using DNase-treated RNeasy Micro or Mini kits according to cell number. To prevent cross-contamination, each cell subset was processed individually, whereas patient and healthy donor samples were processed jointly. Using the immunoSEQ multiplex PCR, TCRB sequences were amplified from cDNA into 87-bp fragments spanning the CDR3 region. Sequencing of the amplicons was done on the Illumina HiSeq platform. Regarding the original processing steps: Synthetic template baselines were used to correct PCR bias computationally, reads within Hamming distance 2 were collapsed together, and singletons that could not be merged were discarded. Reads were aligned against IMGT so that V, D and J genes, CDR3 length and insertions or deletions at six rearrangement sites could be assigned. Within each subset, clonotype counts were normalized to sorted cell number, and only after that were true diversity and Gini coefficients computed with the tcR R package. Repertoire sharing was quantified using the overlap coefficient calculated on TCRB nucleotide sequences. Out-of-frame TCRB sequences from naive cells were analyzed to stand in for the pre-selection repertoire. TCRdb provides this immuneACCESS table in a form limited to in-frame rearrangements. Some clones are lacking; in checked studies, under half of them reflect an unresolved V gene, and why the rest are absent is not known. V and J calls and clone size follow that table, whereas D and trimming were derived from the DNA. The sample has roughly 380,000 clones on record, around a fifth of them singletons. The ten most abundant clones make up 0.035% to 0.055% of the sample.

Broad study findings and their caveats: Because cDNA was sequenced instead of genomic DNA, activated cells with high expression could be over-represented, although the groups did not differ in activation or CD3 levels. Naive, central memory and regulatory TCRB repertoires appeared to be more alike among patients than among healthy donors. Fewer insertions and more nucleotide deletions at VDJ recombination sites were observed in patients with type 1 diabetes, implying thymic rearrangement abnormalities. HLA sub-analyses involved small numbers of individuals, so any influence of HLA type on TCRB rearrangement remained unresolved. PCR might favor shorter templates, but patient and control samples were amplified and corrected together, so any skew would affect both groups equally. In all four CD4+ subsets, TCRB CDR3 length was moderately but significantly shorter in type 1 diabetes patients.

The chain was built from TRBV29-1 and TRBJ1-3; the D gene is possibly TRBD1, with 5 bases matching. The clonotype originates from a young woman in good health. Sample: naive CD4+ T cells from blood. Reading the label with the study, this specimen's cell subset or site is: true naive CD4+ T cells. The CDR3 region reads CGHGGLGNTIYF. The bases read TGCGGTCACGGGGGGTTAGGAAACACCATATATTTT.